A single sample is the source of the 2 T cell receptor beta chains below, sequenced in a study of T cell responses to AZD1222 COVID-19 vaccine. TCRdb's copy holds only in-frame clones and misses some; the assay was immunoSEQ multiplex PCR. The sample includes around 84,000 clones, roughly 88% of them seen just once. This specimen consisted of peripheral blood, obtained on day 0 of MenACWY control vaccination. The receptors here all came from an adult in good health.

Points on this clone: One end of the junction does not line up with germline, which may come from a read error. The V gene is TRBV7-7, the J gene TRBJ2-3, with D perhaps matching TRBD2 (6 bases). CDR1 and CDR2 (germline): SSHAT, FNYEAQ (reference sequence). This CDR3 is built from 14 residues. The CDR3 is CTSSLSGTSDTQYF. The CDR3 DNA reads TGTACCAGCAGCCTCTCCGGGACTTCAGATACGCAGTATTTT.

The chain uses TRBV7-7 and TRBJ2-5, with 11 bases matching TRBD2. Trimming took 5 bases from V and 2 from J; bases not matched to a gene: 4. CDR1 SSHAT and CDR2 FNYEAQ come from the germline V gene (reference sequence). This CDR3 is 15 amino acids long. CDR3 coding DNA: TGTGCCAGCAGCACGGGACTAGCGGCGCAAGAGACCCAGTACTTC. Translation gives CASSTGLAAQETQYF. The full variable domain, completed using reference TRBV7-7 and TRBJ2-5, is GAGVSQSPRYKVTKRGQDVTLRCDPISSHATLYWYQQALGQGPEFLTYFNYEAQPDKSGLPSDRFSAERPEGSISTLTIQRTEQRDSAMYRCASSTGLAAQETQYFGPGTRLLVL.